These 21 T cell receptor beta chains were all obtained from the same sample, sequenced in a study of tumour-infiltrating T cells in Burkitt lymphoma. The table came from immunoSEQ multiplex PCR; TCRdb's copy has only in-frame clones and leaves some out. The sample lists over a thousand clones, more than 98% seen once, with approximately 1.3% in the top ten. Sequencing was performed on tumor tissue. These receptors all come from a human donor with Burkitt lymphoma.

This chain uses TRBV5-1 with TRBJ2-1; possible D gene TRBD1, 5 bases. This CDR3 contains 14 residues. In germline, CDR1 is SGHRS, CDR2 YFSETQ. The germline V and J ends were trimmed by 0 bases and 9 bases, with 13 bases remaining between them. The CDR3 DNA follows: TGCGCCAGCAGCTTGGAACAGGTGACGGGTGAGCAGTTCTTC. It encodes CASSLEQVTGEQFF.

This clone showed up just once. This chain links TRBV15 with TRBJ1-2; possibly TRBD1 for D (5 bases). The germline CDR1 and CDR2 sequences are LNHNV and YYDKDF (reference sequence). The CDR3 totals 13 residues. Trimming removed 1 base from V and 10 bases from J, with 13 bases in between. CDR3 loop: CATSRGGGVSYTF. The CDR3 DNA follows: TGTGCCACCAGCAGAGGGGGCGGGGTGTCCTACACCTTC.

This clone was found once. The sample has other DNA sequences that encode this CDR3 too. V and J are TRBV9 and TRBJ1-1; 7 bases are a match to TRBD1. The CDR3 spans 16 residues. Germline CDR1 is SGDLS and CDR2 is YYNGEE. Losses at the gene ends were 0 bases for V and 1 base for J; bases not matched to a gene: 6. For the CDR3, the DNA is TGTGCCAGCAGCGTAGTACCTAGGACAGGGAACACTGAAGCTTTCTTT. Its translation is CASSVVPRTGNTEAFF.

Here the CDR3 DNA reads TGTGCCATTAGGCCGGGGACCCACTACGAGCAGTACTTC. The encoded protein is CAIRPGTHYEQYF. The V call is TRBV30, the J call TRBJ2-7; D may be TRBD1 or TRBD2 (5 bases each). This CDR3 has 13 amino acids. Germline V gene lookup returns CDR1 GTSNPN and CDR2 SVGIG (reference sequence). V lost 8 bases and J 3 bases, leaving 17 bases between the germline ends.

The chain uses TRBV18 and TRBJ2-1; D might be TRBD2 (5 bases). This CDR3 comprises 16 residues. V gave up 5 bases and J gave up 0 bases, with 14 bases separating them. Germline V gene lookup returns CDR1 KGHSH and CDR2 LQKENI. CDR3 nucleotide sequence: TGTGCCAGCTCATCAAACCGGGGAAGCTCCTACAATGAGCAGTTCTTC. This sequence encodes CASSSNRGSSYNEQFF.

The chain recombines TRBV7-6 with TRBJ1-5, with D uncertain. V lost 1 base and J 0 bases, leaving 13 bases between the germline ends. From germline, CDR1 is SGHVS and CDR2 FNYEAQ. This CDR3 spans 17 amino acids. The DNA for the CDR3 is TGTGCCAGCAGCTTAGACGTTGGCGGTTATAGCAATCAGCCCCAGCATTTT. This translates into CASSLDVGGYSNQPQHF. The whole variable domain, remainder taken from reference TRBV7-6 and TRBJ1-5, is GAGVSQSPRYKVTKRGQDVALRCDPISGHVSLYWYRQALGQGPEFLTYFNYEAQQDKSGLPNDRFSAERPEGSISTLTIQRTEQRDSAMYRCASSLDVGGYSNQPQHFGDGTRLSIL.

V usage is TRBV5-4 and J usage is TRBJ2-5, with 7 nucleotides matching TRBD1. V trimming: 4 bases; J trimming: 5 bases; junction bases outside the gene matches: 11. The CDR3 runs 15 residues. Germline CDR1 reads SGHNT; CDR2 reads YYREEE (reference sequence). The CDR3 DNA reads TGTGCCAGCAGCGCAGTACAGGGGCTCGGGGAGACCCAGTACTTC. Translated, it gives CASSAVQGLGETQYF. Using reference TRBV5-4 and TRBJ2-5 for the parts outside the CDR3, the full variable domain is ETGVTQSPTHLIKTRGQQVTLRCSSQSGHNTVSWYQQALGQGPQFIFQYYREEENGRGNFPPRFSGLQFPNYSSELNVNALELDDSALYLCASSAVQGLGETQYFGPGTRLLVL.

This chain joins TRBV20-1 and TRBJ1-1; D uncertain. CDR1 DFQATT and CDR2 SNEGSKA come from the germline V gene (reference sequence). The length of the CDR3 is 11 residues. The V gene lost 2 bases and the J gene lost 0 bases, with 1 base spanning the gap. The CDR3 is CSARLNTEAFF. DNA for the CDR3: TGCAGTGCTAGACTGAACACTGAAGCTTTCTTT.

V gene TRBV6-5 combines with J gene TRBJ1-1, with 7 nucleotides matching TRBD1. CDR3 length: 15 amino acids. The V gene end was trimmed by 5 bases and the J gene end by 3 bases; junction bases not matched to a gene: 9. Germline V CDR1 and CDR2: MNHEY, SVGAGI. The CDR3 loop is CASSHQTGWDTEAFF. The CDR3 DNA reads TGTGCCAGCAGTCATCAGACAGGGTGGGACACTGAAGCTTTCTTT.

This chain connects TRBV30 to TRBJ2-7; possible D gene TRBD2, 5 bases. The germline CDR1 and CDR2 sequences are GTSNPN and SVGIG (reference sequence). This CDR3 has 13 residues. V shed 5 bases and J shed 0 bases, with 11 bases lying between them. The DNA for the CDR3 is TGTGCCTGGGCACGGAGGATCTCCTACGAGCAGTACTTC. This gives the protein CAWARRISYEQYF.

The rearrangement joins TRBV7-2 to TRBJ1-5; D possibly corresponds to TRBD1 (5 bases). Germline CDR1 and CDR2: SGHTA and FQGNSA. The CDR3 runs to 14 residues. Trimming left V 1 base short and J 4 bases short, with 8 bases between. This chain's CDR3 is CASSLVAGNQPQHF. The CDR3, as DNA: TGTGCCAGCAGCTTAGTGGCAGGGAATCAGCCCCAGCATTTT.

CDR3 residues: CASSPGTYRADTQYF. CDR3 coding DNA: TGTGCCAGCAGCCCCGGGACCTACCGGGCAGATACGCAGTATTTT. The rearrangement uses TRBV14 and TRBJ2-3, with D perhaps matching TRBD1 or TRBD2 (5 bases each). In germline, CDR1 is SGHDN, CDR2 FVKESK. Trimming shortened V by 4 bases and J by 4 bases, and 15 bases separated the two germline ends. This CDR3 is 15 amino acids long.

The rearrangement uses TRBV29-1 and TRBJ2-3; D uncertain. CDR1 and CDR2 (germline): SQVTM, ANQGSEA. Deletions cut 3 bases from V and 1 base from J, with 2 bases between. There are 11 residues in the CDR3. CDR3 nucleotides: TGCAGCGTTGACCGCACAGATACGCAGTATTTT. It encodes CSVDRTDTQYF.

V and J are TRBV2 and TRBJ1-2; a possible D gene is TRBD1 (6 bases). Germline values: CDR1 SNHLY, CDR2 FYNNEI. V was pared by 3 bases and J by 4 bases, with 12 bases between. The CDR3 runs to 14 residues. The CDR3 nucleotides are TGTGCCAGCAGTGAGAACGGGGGCTTCTATGGCTACACCTTC. Protein product: CASSENGGFYGYTF.

V gene TRBV11-2 combines with J gene TRBJ2-1; 8 bases align to TRBD1. Germline CDR1 SGHAT, CDR2 FQNNGV. Trimming cost V 6 bases and J 1 base; bases outside gene matches: 5. This CDR3 region has 15 residues. The CDR3 loop reads CASRRTGSSYNEQFF. In DNA form, the CDR3 reads TGTGCCAGCAGAAGGACAGGGAGTTCCTACAATGAGCAGTTCTTC.

This chain links TRBV5-6 with TRBJ2-7, with D perhaps matching TRBD2 (6 bases). This CDR3 comprises 16 residues. Trimming stripped 4 bases from V and 2 bases from J, with 19 bases between. In germline, CDR1 is SGHDT, CDR2 YYEEEE. The CDR3 DNA follows: TGTGCCAGCAGCGCGCCCGGGGGAATGGCCACCTACGAGCAGTACTTC. Protein product: CASSAPGGMATYEQYF.

The CDR3 spells CASTSGGGHNSPLHF. In nucleotides, the CDR3 is TGTGCCAGTACCTCGGGAGGGGGCCATAATTCACCCCTCCACTTT. The chain uses TRBV19 and TRBJ1-6; 7 positions agree with TRBD1. This CDR3 has 15 residues. Germline CDR1 LNHDA, CDR2 SQIVND (reference sequence). V was pared by 7 bases and J by 5 bases, with 8 bases of the junction left unmatched.

This chain connects TRBV4-3 to TRBJ2-7; perhaps TRBD2 as D (6 bases). Trimming removed 1 base from V and 0 bases from J, with 19 bases in between. Per the germline V gene, CDR1 is LGHNA and CDR2 is YSLEER. The CDR3 runs 18 residues. CDR3 sequence (DNA): TGCGCCAGCAGCCAAGCTTATTCGTCGGGGAGGAGCTCCTACGAGCAGTACTTC. This encodes CASSQAYSSGRSSYEQYF.

This clone was seen just once. The chain links TRBV15 to TRBJ1-5, with D uncertain. Germline CDR1 is LNHNV and CDR2 is YYDKDF (reference sequence). The CDR3 consists of 10 residues. The germline V and J ends were trimmed by 8 bases and 11 bases, with 10 bases remaining between them. The CDR3 sequence is CATDLVAQHF. The DNA for the CDR3 is TGTGCCACCGACCTTGTGGCCCAGCATTTT.

This chain joins TRBV6-5 and TRBJ2-4; 7 nucleotides align to TRBD2. From germline, CDR1 is MNHEY and CDR2 SVGAGI. This CDR3 contains 16 residues. V dropped 2 bases and J dropped 3; count of bases not matched to a gene: 7. The CDR3 region is CASSYGTGGGKNIQYF. The DNA of the CDR3 is TGTGCCAGCAGTTACGGGACGGGAGGTGGCAAAAACATTCAGTACTTC.

V gene TRBV7-2 combines with J gene TRBJ1-4; D not resolved. The CDR3 has 15 residues. CDR1 and CDR2 from the germline V gene are SGHTA and FQGNSA. The germline V and J ends were trimmed by 5 bases and 8 bases, with 18 bases remaining between them. The DNA of the CDR3 is TGTGCCAGCAGCCAGAGCCGGGCACAGTCCGAAAAACTGTTTTTT. Protein: CASSQSRAQSEKLFF.